A selection of T cell receptor beta chains follows, all from one sample in a study of HIV-infected patients and healthy controls. TCRdb re-derived calls from the 5' RACE reads in MiXCR, one entry per CDR3 protein. The data contain about 64,000 distinct CDR3 sequences, roughly 19% of them seen just once; the ten biggest clones take up more than 1.3%. Sequenced sample: CD4+ T cells from blood. The receptor set was obtained from a human donor in good health. Each CDR3 is given with its conserved first and last residue. D genes are given only for firm matches. Some rows have no size entry. The others give once, few or many, or a class for an expanded clone.

j_call v_call clone_size d_call cdr3_nt cdr3_aa
TRBJ1-2 TRBV12-5 many NA TGTGCTAGTGGTCGTGACAGGAACTATGGCTACACCTTC CASGRDRNYGYTF
TRBJ1-4 TRBV20-1 few NA TGCAGTGCTAGGACGGGACACCCAACTAATGAAAAACTGTTTTTT CSARTGHPTNEKLFF
TRBJ1-1 TRBV4-3 many TRBD1 TGCGCCAGCAGCCAAGTGGGACAGGGAGTTGTCACTGAAGCTTTCTTT CASSQVGQGVVTEAFF
TRBJ2-7 TRBV12-3/TRBV12-4 NA TRBD2 TGTGCCAGCAGTCTGGGACTAGCGGTGAGCGAAGAGCAGTACTTC CASSLGLAVSEEQYF
TRBJ2-1 TRBV6-6 many TRBD2 TGTGCCAGCAAAGCGGCGGGAGGCCATGGAAATGAGCAGTTCTTC CASKAAGGHGNEQFF
TRBJ2-4 TRBV20-1 few NA TGCAGTGCTAGAGAGTGGGGCGCTTCTTCCATTCAGTACTTC CSAREWGASSIQYF
TRBJ2-7 TRBV10-3 NA TRBD2 TGTGCCATCAGTGACAGCGGGGGAGAGAGCTCCTACGAGCAGTACTTC CAISDSGGESSYEQYF
TRBJ2-1 TRBV7-2 few NA TGTGCCAGCAGCAAACAGGCACACAATGAGCAGTTCTTC CASSKQAHNEQFF
TRBJ1-2 TRBV18 few NA TGTGCCAGCTCACCTCCGTCGGTTAATGGCTACACCTTC CASSPPSVNGYTF
TRBJ2-1 TRBV5-1 few TRBD1 TGCGCCAGCAGCTCGGACAGGGGGATCGTTATGGATGAGCAGTTCTTC CASSSDRGIVMDEQFF
TRBJ1-5 TRBV12-5 NA NA TGTGCTAGTGGTTTGGTCTACAGGGATGCTCAGCCCCAGCATTTT CASGLVYRDAQPQHF
TRBJ1-4 TRBV4-2 few NA TGTGCCAGCAGCCCCGGTCATAACGCCCCAACTAATGAAAAACTGTTTTTT CASSPGHNAPTNEKLFF
TRBJ1-6 TRBV12-3/TRBV12-4 many NA TGTGCCAGCAGTTTGACGAGGGGTAATTCACCCCTCCACTTT CASSLTRGNSPLHF
TRBJ1-5 TRBV15 NA NA TGTGCCACCAGCAGAGAGGCGGCCGCGAGCAATCAGCCCCAGCATTTT CATSREAAASNQPQHF
TRBJ2-7 TRBV18 NA TRBD1 TGTGCCAGCTCACCATCGAAAGGGACAGCCTACGAGCAGTACTTC CASSPSKGTAYEQYF
TRBJ1-1 TRBV2 many NA TGTGCCAGCAGTGCTAGCAGATCGAACACTGAAGCTTTCTTT CASSASRSNTEAFF
TRBJ2-7 TRBV12-3/TRBV12-4 many TRBD1 TGTGCCAGCACCTTGGGACAGGGCTACGAGCAGTACTTC CASTLGQGYEQYF
TRBJ1-1 TRBV5-1 many TRBD1 TGCGCCAGCAGCAGGACAGGGGAAACTGAAGCTTTCTTT CASSRTGETEAFF
TRBJ2-1 TRBV5-1 NA NA TGCGCCAGCAGCTTGCAGGGGTCAACCTACAATGAGCAGTTCTTC CASSLQGSTYNEQFF
TRBJ1-2 TRBV28 many NA TGTGCCAGCAGTTTAAGGCTCTATGGCTACACCTTC CASSLRLYGYTF
TRBJ1-1 TRBV18 few NA TGTGCCAGCTCTCTACAGGCGAACACTGAAGCTTTCTTT CASSLQANTEAFF
TRBJ1-1 TRBV20-1 many NA TGCAGTGCCCTAATCCAGCAAAACACTGAAGCTTTCTTT CSALIQQNTEAFF
TRBJ2-6 TRBV24-1 NA NA TGTGCCACCAATGACCCTTCTGGGGCCAACGTCCTGACTTTC CATNDPSGANVLTF
TRBJ1-4 TRBV12-3/TRBV12-4 many NA TGTGCCAGCAGTTTACAGGCTACTAATGAAAAACTGTTTTTT CASSLQATNEKLFF
TRBJ1-1 TRBV18 NA NA TGTGCCAGCTCATCAACAGGGCTTGGAACTGAAGCTTTCTTT CASSSTGLGTEAFF
TRBJ1-5 TRBV24-1 many NA TGTGCCACCAGTGTTAGCAATCAGCCCCAGCATTTT CATSVSNQPQHF
TRBJ2-3 TRBV3-1 many TRBD2 TGTGCCAGCACCCCCTCACGGGATCGACTAGCTACTAGACGAACAGATACGCAGTATTTT CASTPSRDRLATRRTDTQYF
TRBJ1-4 TRBV6-6 few NA TGTGCCAGCAGTTACCCGTCAGGGCGAGGCGAAAAACTGTTTTTT CASSYPSGRGEKLFF
TRBJ1-6 TRBV29-1 NA NA TGCAGCGTTGAAGGGGAGGACAACCATAATTCACCCCTCCACTTT CSVEGEDNHNSPLHF
TRBJ1-3 TRBV20-1 NA TRBD1 TGCAGTGCTAGACAGGGGGCAGGTGGAAACACCATATATTTT CSARQGAGGNTIYF
TRBJ1-1 TRBV6-2/TRBV6-3 many NA TGTGCCATCCGCACATATTCCGGGAACACTGAAGCTTTCTTT CAIRTYSGNTEAFF
TRBJ2-1 TRBV20-1 NA NA TGCAGTGCTAGAGCTACAGCGTCAGATGAGCAGTTCTTC CSARATASDEQFF
TRBJ2-7 TRBV6-5 NA NA TGTGCCAGCAGTCCCTCCCCGACCTCCTGGGAGCAGTACTTC CASSPSPTSWEQYF
TRBJ1-1 TRBV20-1 NA NA TGCAGTGCCCGAATGCCCGGTAGGGGGGCTGAAGCTTTCTTT CSARMPGRGAEAFF
TRBJ2-3 TRBV5-1 few TRBD1 TGCGCCAGCAGCCTGGGACAGGGCGGAGCGCAGTATTTT CASSLGQGGAQYF
TRBJ1-4 TRBV5-1 few NA TGCGCCAGCAGCTTGGATACGGGGATGAATGAAAAACTGTTTTTT CASSLDTGMNEKLFF
TRBJ2-6 TRBV7-2 few TRBD2 TGTGCCAGCAGCCAAACTAGCGGGGGACTCTCTGGGGCCAACGTCCTGACTTTC CASSQTSGGLSGANVLTF
TRBJ1-5 TRBV12-3/TRBV12-4 few NA TGTGCCAGCAGGCAGGGTCTAGGGAGCAATCAGCCCCAGCATTTT CASRQGLGSNQPQHF